Presented here are 30 T cell receptor beta chains from one specimen sequenced in a study of cytomegalovirus exposure and HLA in healthy donors. The PCR used 60 Vbeta and 13 Jbeta primers. Generated by immunoSEQ multiplex PCR, the TCRdb table keeps only in-frame clones and is missing some. Among more than 95,000 clones listed, 55% to 75% were seen once. Source material: PBMCs. The receptor set was obtained from a woman aged 35 to 49 in good health and CMV-seropositive.

This CDR3 reads CASSSGQGKNQPQHF. The CDR3 nucleotides are TGTGCCAGCAGCTCTGGACAGGGGAAGAATCAGCCCCAGCATTTT. The chain is built from TRBV5-8 and TRBJ1-5, with 9 positions matching TRBD1. Germline V gene data show CDR1 as SGHTS and CDR2 as YDEGEE. The CDR3 extends over 15 amino acids. After removal of 3 bases from V and 4 bases from J, the junction contained 5 bases not matched to a gene.

The gene calls are TRBV9 and TRBJ2-3; 8 nucleotides match TRBD2. The CDR3 consists of 18 residues. Trimming removed 3 bases from V and 3 bases from J; junction bases left unmatched: 15. Germline-derived CDR1 and CDR2 are SGDLS and YYNGEE. This CDR3 is CASSDGAGALWGTDTQYF. The DNA for the CDR3 is TGTGCCAGCAGCGATGGAGCGGGAGCCCTCTGGGGGACAGATACGCAGTATTTT.

The CDR3 DNA follows: TGTGCCAGCAGCCGAACCGGGGGTGAGCAGTTCTTC. Translation gives CASSRTGGEQFF. The chain uses TRBV6-5 and TRBJ2-1, with D perhaps matching TRBD2 (6 bases). CDR1 is MNHEY, CDR2 SVGAGI, per germline. The CDR3 loop spans 12 amino acids. The germline V and J ends were trimmed by 6 bases and 9 bases, with 12 bases remaining between them.

This clone was counted a few times. The V call is TRBV7-9, the J call TRBJ2-5, with 7 bases aligning to TRBD1. CDR3 length equals 16 residues. Germline loops: CDR1 SEHNR, CDR2 FQNEAQ (reference sequence). V dropped 0 bases and J dropped 3; count of bases not matched to a gene: 7. In DNA, the CDR3 is TGTGCCAGCAGCTTAGCGCCGACAGGGCCCAAAGAGACCCAGTACTTC. Its translation is CASSLAPTGPKETQYF.

The rearrangement uses TRBV9 and TRBJ1-1; no clear D. There are 13 residues in the CDR3. V lost 0 bases to trimming and J lost 9 bases, with 12 bases between them. Germline CDR1 reads SGDLS; CDR2 reads YYNGEE. This CDR3 is CASSVGGINQAFF. CDR3 in DNA: TGTGCCAGCAGCGTAGGAGGAATCAATCAAGCTTTCTTT.

The J gene is TRBJ1-4, the V gene TRBV4-2, with D unclear. The germline V and J ends were trimmed by 4 bases and 0 bases, with 12 bases remaining between them. In germline, CDR1 is LGHNA, CDR2 YNFKEQ. The CDR3 has 16 residues. The CDR3 reads CASSLYPGTTNEKLFF. Written as DNA, the CDR3 is TGTGCCAGCAGCCTTTACCCCGGGACAACTAATGAAAAACTGTTTTTT.

The chain carries TRBV5-5 and TRBJ1-4; TRBD1 agrees at 8 bases. The junction had 6 bases not matched to a gene; V was cut back by 1 base and J by 4 bases. CDR1 SGHKS and CDR2 YYEKEE come from the germline V gene (reference sequence). The CDR3 extends over 16 amino acids. CDR3 sequence: CASSLYGTGVNEKLFF. As DNA, the CDR3 is TGTGCCAGCAGCTTGTATGGGACAGGTGTTAATGAAAAACTGTTTTTT. Full variable domain (missing parts from reference TRBV5-5 and TRBJ1-4): DAGVTQSPTHLIKTRGQQVTLRCSPISGHKSVSWYQQVLGQGPQFIFQYYEKEERGRGNFPDRFSARQFPNYSSELNVNALLLGDSALYLCASSLYGTGVNEKLFFGSGTQLSVL.

The gene calls are TRBV11-3 and TRBJ2-1, with D perhaps TRBD1 (6 bases). Germline V gene sequence: CDR1 SGHNT, CDR2 YENEEA. Trimming removed 8 bases from V and 7 bases from J, with 12 bases in between. The CDR3 sequence is 12 residues long. The CDR3 DNA sequence: TGTGCCAGCGGCTGGGGGCGGAATGAGCAGTTCTTC. This sequence encodes CASGWGRNEQFF.

This clone is a singleton in its sample. V usage is TRBV6-5 and J usage is TRBJ1-5, with 7 bases identical to TRBD1. V lost 4 bases, J lost 11 bases, and 14 bases stayed unmatched. Germline loops: CDR1 MNHEY, CDR2 SVGAGI. The length of the CDR3 is 15 residues. CDR3 bases: TGTGCCAGCAGTTCGCACTCAGGGGGAGATGGGGCCCAGCATTTT. Residues: CASSSHSGGDGAQHF.

This sequence joins TRBV28 and TRBJ2-7, with 7 bases that match TRBD1. CDR3 size: 15 residues. The germline V gene encodes CDR1 MDHEN and CDR2 SYDVKM. V trimming: 3 bases; J trimming: 2 bases; junction bases outside the gene matches: 7. The CDR3 loop is CASSLNRGRPYEQYF. The CDR3 coding sequence is TGTGCCAGCAGTTTGAACAGGGGAAGGCCCTACGAGCAGTACTTC.

V gene TRBV21-1 combines with J gene TRBJ1-1; the table's D call of TRBD1 was not tested on the DNA. TRBV21-1 is designated a pseudogene. The CDR3 is 17 amino acids. CDR3 sequence reads: CASSNGPAGSMNTEAFF. The CDR3 DNA reads as TGTGCCAGCAGCAATGGGCCGGCAGGAAGCATGAACACTGAAGCTTTCTTT.

The J gene is TRBJ2-6, the V gene TRBV2, with TRBD1 matching over 8 bases. V lost 4 bases to trimming and J lost 0 bases; unmatched junction nucleotides: 2. The germline gives CDR1 SNHLY, CDR2 FYNNEI. This CDR3 spans 16 amino acids. The CDR3 DNA follows: TGTGCCAGCAGTGGGGACAGGATCTCTGGGGCCAACGTCCTGACTTTC. Its protein is CASSGDRISGANVLTF.

The chain uses TRBV7-3 and TRBJ2-5; tentatively, D is TRBD2 (5 bases). Germline values: CDR1 SGHTA, CDR2 FQGTGA. This CDR3 spans 14 amino acids. V gave up 5 bases and J gave up 8 bases, with 18 bases separating them. CDR3 loop: CASSPHPGIQTQYF. The CDR3 DNA follows: TGTGCCAGCAGCCCGCATCCGGGGATTCAAACCCAGTACTTC.

V gene TRBV7-9 combines with J gene TRBJ1-3; D remains unclear. The germline V gene encodes CDR1 SEHNR and CDR2 FQNEAQ (reference sequence). V lost 11 bases to trimming and J lost 0 bases, with 14 bases between them. The CDR3 totals 14 residues. As DNA, the CDR3 is TGTGCCGCAAGAGGGTCCGGCTCTGGAAACACCATATATTTT. Protein product: CAARGSGSGNTIYF.

V usage is TRBV18 and J usage is TRBJ2-7; 14 bases are shared with TRBD2. V shed 1 base, J shed 5 bases, and the junction held 10 bases outside the gene matches. The germline V gene has CDR1 KGHSH and CDR2 LQKENI. The CDR3 is 18 amino acids. This CDR3 is CASSPLPRTSGRIHEQYF. As DNA, the CDR3 is TGTGCCAGCTCACCACTCCCGAGGACTAGCGGGAGGATTCACGAGCAGTACTTC.

CDR3 loop: CASRASGSNGEQFF. Written as DNA, the CDR3 is TGTGCCAGTAGGGCTAGCGGGAGTAACGGTGAGCAGTTCTTC. This chain joins TRBV6-5 and TRBJ2-1, with 10 bases identical to TRBD2. J lost 9 bases, V lost 9 bases, and 11 bases had no gene match. The CDR3 covers 14 residues. CDR1 is MNHEY and CDR2 is SVGAGI in the germline V gene.

The chain has TRBV4-3 and TRBJ2-1; 10 positions agree with TRBD2. The CDR3 spans 17 residues. The V gene's germline CDR1 is LGHNA and CDR2 YSLEER. The junction had 6 bases not matched to a gene; V was cut back by 4 bases and J by 0 bases. Here the CDR3 DNA reads TGCGCCAGCAGCCGCCAACTAGCGGGGAGCTCCTACAATGAGCAGTTCTTC. This sequence encodes CASSRQLAGSSYNEQFF.

V and J are TRBV7-2 and TRBJ2-5; D is perhaps TRBD1 (6 bases). Per germline, CDR1 SGHTA and CDR2 FQGNSA. Trimming stripped 2 bases from V and 1 base from J, with 14 bases between. This CDR3 is 16 amino acids long. The CDR3 sequence: CASSLWGTKIQETQYF. In DNA, the CDR3 is TGTGCCAGCAGCTTATGGGGGACAAAAATCCAAGAGACCCAGTACTTC.

This chain joins TRBV10-3 and TRBJ2-5, with 11 bases matching TRBD1. Losses at the gene ends were 10 bases for V and 4 bases for J; bases not matched to a gene: 8. The CDR3 runs 14 residues. From germline, CDR1 is ENHRY and CDR2 SYGVKD. In DNA form, the CDR3 reads TGTGCCACCCTCGGGACAGGGGGGTTAGAGACCCAGTACTTC. Its translation is CATLGTGGLETQYF.

The V gene is TRBV5-1, the J gene TRBJ2-3; D possibly corresponds to TRBD2 (6 bases). Trimming took off 4 bases at V and 5 bases at J, with 23 bases between the two ends. Germline lookup yields CDR1 SGHRS and CDR2 YFSETQ. The CDR3 length is 17 residues. The CDR3 DNA reads TGCGCCAGCAGCCCCTTTCCGAGTAGCGGTGAGTTAGATACGCAGTATTTT. It codes for CASSPFPSSGELDTQYF.

The V gene is TRBV6-5, the J gene TRBJ2-5; a weak D match, TRBD1 (6 bases). Germline lookup yields CDR1 MNHEY and CDR2 SVGAGI. The length of the CDR3 is 14 residues. V lost 8 bases, J lost 5 bases, and 18 bases lay in between. In nucleotides, the CDR3 is TGTGCCAGCTCCTGGAGACAGGCCGAGGAGACCCAGTACTTC. Amino acid sequence: CASSWRQAEETQYF.

V gene TRBV5-6 combines with J gene TRBJ2-7; 8 bases are a match to TRBD1. Germline V gene lookup returns CDR1 SGHDT and CDR2 YYEEEE. Losses at the gene ends were 0 bases for V and 7 bases for J; bases not matched to a gene: 9. CDR3 length: 15 amino acids. The CDR3, as DNA: TGTGCCAGCAGCTTGGGTCGGGGCAGGGGGCAAGAGCAGTACTTC. It encodes CASSLGRGRGQEQYF.

This clone showed up just a few times. The rearrangement uses TRBV6-5 and TRBJ2-5; D gene unclear. This CDR3 spans 12 amino acids. V was clipped by 6 bases and J by 2 bases, with 7 bases between them. In germline, CDR1 is MNHEY, CDR2 SVGAGI. CDR3 protein: CASRTEQETQYF. The CDR3 DNA is TGTGCCAGCAGAACCGAGCAAGAGACCCAGTACTTC.

This clone appeared a few times. This rearrangement joins TRBV30 to TRBJ2-3, with D maybe TRBD1 (5 bases). Germline V lookup: CDR1 GTSNPN, CDR2 SVGIG (reference sequence). With 2 bases removed from V and 4 bases from J, the gap between germline ends came to 10 bases. The CDR3 has 13 residues. CDR3 DNA sequence: TGTGCCTGGAGTAGGGGCCAGCCAGATACGCAGTATTTT. Translated: CAWSRGQPDTQYF.

This clone was found once. The CDR3 sequence is CASSFVDRAYEQYF. CDR3 DNA: TGTGCCAGCAGCTTTGTGGACAGGGCCTACGAGCAGTACTTC. The chain couples TRBV7-9 to TRBJ2-7; 8 positions agree with TRBD1. The germline V gene encodes CDR1 SEHNR and CDR2 FQNEAQ (reference sequence). The CDR3 is 14 amino acids. V dropped 3 bases and J dropped 2; count of bases not matched to a gene: 3.

This clone was counted only a few times. The chain carries TRBV27 and TRBJ2-1; 7 bases are shared with TRBD2. The CDR3 is made up of 15 amino acids. V shed 0 bases and J 7 bases; nucleotides not matched to a gene: 6. Germline values: CDR1 MNHEY, CDR2 SMNVEV (reference sequence). CDR3 sequence: CASSLSGLVGNEQFF. In DNA form, the CDR3 reads TGTGCCAGCAGTTTATCCGGACTAGTGGGGAATGAGCAGTTCTTC.

This clone was observed a handful of times. The J gene is TRBJ1-5, the V gene TRBV19; perhaps TRBD1 as D (5 bases). V was clipped by 5 bases and J by 8 bases, with 19 bases between them. CDR1 is LNHDA and CDR2 is SQIVND in the germline V gene (reference sequence). This CDR3 has 15 residues. Here the CDR3 DNA reads TGTGCCAGTAGTCTTGGGTTCGGGAGGGGTGAGCCCCAGCATTTT. This translates into CASSLGFGRGEPQHF.

The chain combines TRBV5-1 with TRBJ2-1, with 11 bases aligning to TRBD2. The CDR3 totals 15 residues. With V trimmed by 1 base and J by 3 bases, 0 bases remained unmatched. Germline V CDR1 and CDR2: SGHRS, YFSETQ. As DNA, the CDR3 is TGCGCCAGCAGCTTGACTAGCGGGAGCTACAATGAGCAGTTCTTC. This encodes CASSLTSGSYNEQFF.

This clone was observed a handful of times. The chain is built from TRBV11-2 and TRBJ2-7, with 8 bases lining up with TRBD2. CDR1 is SGHAT and CDR2 is FQNNGV in the germline V gene. The CDR3 consists of 13 residues. J gave up 6 bases and V 2 bases, and 3 bases lay outside the gene matches. CDR3 sequence (DNA): TGTGCCAGCAGCTTAATCCGGGAGGGCGAGCAGTACTTC. As protein: CASSLIREGEQYF.

This clone was observed a handful of times. One junction end does not reproduce the germline sequence, and a read error may be involved. V usage is TRBV5-6 and J usage is TRBJ2-1, with D maybe TRBD2 (5 bases). The CDR3 runs to 15 residues. Germline V gene sequence: CDR1 SGHDT, CDR2 YYEEEE. The CDR3 DNA is TGTGCCAGCAGTTTGGACTTAAGCTCCTACAATGAGCAGTTCTTC. It is translated as CASSLDLSSYNEQFF.